This T cell receptor beta chain came from a study of shared clonotypes between healthy human individuals. Study-level results: About 5.2% was the fraction of naive CD4 clonotypes found shared across a few donors.

This clone was detected only once. Antigen specificity is unknown. CDR3 length: 16 residues. V was clipped by 0 bases and J by 2 bases, with 13 bases between them. Per germline, CDR1 SGDLS and CDR2 YYNGEE. Genomic DNA from each subset was divided evenly over several immunoSEQ plates. Here immunoSEQ multiplex PCR was the method, and the copy in TCRdb shows in-frame clones only, minus some. The table records some 1,600,000 clones, approximately 98% of them present only once. This chain links TRBV9 with TRBJ2-3; D perhaps matches TRBD1 (5 bases). Sequencing was performed on naive CD4+ T cells sorted from blood. Noted subset: CD45RA+ positively selected. This sequence was found in a man aged 25-45 years in good health. CDR3 nucleotides: TGTGCCAGCAGCGTAGGGCAAAGGGGTTCCACAGATACGCAGTATTTT. It codes for CASSVGQRGSTDTQYF.